This T cell receptor beta chain emerged from a study of breast tumors, draining lymph nodes, adjacent tissues. Germline values: CDR1 SGHAT, CDR2 FQNNGV. The CDR3 runs to 17 residues. Breast cancer patients provided tissue from their axillary draining lymph nodes. From the multiplex PCR reads, TCRdb called clonotypes with MiXCR, one entry per CDR3 protein. The table has over 250,000 distinct CDR3 sequences, 30% to 35% seen once. Comment on this clonotype: The antigen remains undetermined. Being one base from a much bigger clone, this may be a read error.

Overall study findings and caveats: Luminal-like breast cancer showed significantly greater tumor-nontumor repertoire similarity than basal-like breast cancer did. The data were judged consistent with most tumor T cells coming from lymph node and expanding in tumor. The lymph node origin of tumor T cells was framed as consistent with a hypothesis, not demonstrated. Tumors had less TCR diversity than lymph nodes, more than nontumor tissue.

This sequence joins TRBV11-2 and TRBJ2-2; TRBD2 might be the D (5 bases). This TCR was sampled from a female donor with breast cancer. Some clones in this sample may be carry-over from other donors' samples. The sequenced sample consisted of axillary lymph node tissue. CDR3 amino acids: CASSSGFRAPNTGEPFF. The CDR3 nucleotides are TGTGCCAGCAGCTCCGGTTTTAGGGCGCCGAACACCGGGGAGCCGTTTTTT.